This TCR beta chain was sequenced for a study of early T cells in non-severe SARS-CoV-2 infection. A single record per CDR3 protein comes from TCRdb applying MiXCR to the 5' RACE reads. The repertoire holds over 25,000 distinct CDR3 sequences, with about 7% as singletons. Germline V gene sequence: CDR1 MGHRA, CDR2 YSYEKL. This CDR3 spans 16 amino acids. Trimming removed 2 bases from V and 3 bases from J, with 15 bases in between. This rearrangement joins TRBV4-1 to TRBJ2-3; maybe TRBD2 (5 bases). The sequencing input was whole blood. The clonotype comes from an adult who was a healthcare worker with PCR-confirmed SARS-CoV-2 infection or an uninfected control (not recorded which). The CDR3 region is CASSQPVEGLTDTQYF. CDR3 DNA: TGCGCCAGCAGCCAACCTGTCGAGGGTCTGACAGATACGCAGTATTTT.